The rows below give T cell receptor beta chains drawn from one sample of a study of T cell repertoires in cytomegalovirus infection. TCRdb re-derived calls from the reads in MiXCR, one entry per CDR3 protein. The table records over 300,000 distinct CDR3 sequences, 9.5% of them present only once. The sample was PBMCs. The receptor set was obtained from a human donor in good health (CMV status not recorded). Some clones in this sample may be carry-over from other donors' samples. Both conserved end residues are part of each CDR3. The D gene is left open where the match is weak. Expanded clones are given a class, and other clones once, few, many or no size at all.

>-|TRBV7-2|TRBJ1-2|-
CASSFETGPLVGGYTF
TGTGCCAGCAGCTTCGAAACAGGGCCTCTAGTGGGTGGCTACACCTTC
>-|TRBV7-8|TRBJ2-5|many
CASSFSQGGFETQYF
TGTGCCAGCAGCTTTTCTCAGGGAGGTTTCGAGACCCAGTACTTC
>-|TRBV28|TRBJ2-7|-
CAAAGPTYEQYF
TGTGCCGCCGCCGGGCCCACCTACGAGCAGTACTTC
>TRBD1|TRBV4-1|TRBJ2-1|-
CASSRQGAVYEQFF
TGCGCCAGCAGCCGACAGGGGGCTGTCTATGAGCAGTTCTTC
>-|TRBV7-7|TRBJ2-5|few
CASSLGTDPRTQYF
TGTGCCAGCAGCTTAGGGACAGACCCCAGGACCCAGTACTTC
>TRBD1|TRBV10-3|TRBJ1-3|many
CAIRDRGRRNTIYF
TGTGCCATCAGGGACAGGGGGAGAAGAAACACCATATATTTT
>-|TRBV19|TRBJ1-6|-
CASSDRPGNSPLHF
TGTGCCAGTAGCGATCGCCCGGGGAATTCACCCCTCCACTTT
>TRBD2|TRBV25-1|TRBJ2-1|-
CASAGLISYNEQFF
TGTGCCTCAGCGGGACTCATTTCTTACAATGAGCAGTTCTTC
>TRBD1|TRBV5-6|TRBJ2-1|few
CASSFAGTVSSYNEQFF
TGTGCCAGCAGCTTCGCCGGGACAGTCAGCTCCTACAATGAGCAGTTCTTC
>-|TRBV12-3/TRBV12-4|TRBJ2-4|-
CASSRRDQRGKNIQYF
TGTGCCAGCAGTCGTCGGGACCAACGGGGCAAAAACATTCAGTACTTC
>TRBD2|TRBV20-1|TRBJ2-7|few
CSASRGLAYEQYF
TGCAGTGCTAGCCGGGGACTAGCTTACGAGCAGTACTTC
>-|TRBV7-6|TRBJ2-6|many
CASSLAPWTGANVLTF
TGTGCCAGCAGCTTAGCGCCGTGGACTGGGGCCAACGTCCTGACTTTC
>-|TRBV19|TRBJ2-2|-
CASNRQVTSGELFF
TGTGCCAGTAATCGACAGGTTACGTCCGGGGAGCTGTTTTTT
>-|TRBV4-3|TRBJ2-1|many
CASSQGERREQFF
TGCGCCAGCAGCCAAGGTGAGCGTCGCGAGCAGTTCTTC
>-|TRBV12-3/TRBV12-4|TRBJ2-7|many
CASSLAHRGFWAGPVDEQYF
TGTGCCAGCAGTTTAGCGCATCGGGGTTTCTGGGCCGGCCCTGTCGACGAGCAGTACTTC
>-|TRBV28|TRBJ2-6|many
CASSTGSSGANVLTF
TGTGCCAGCAGTACCGGGTCCTCTGGGGCCAACGTCCTGACTTTC
>-|TRBV7-3|TRBJ2-2|many
CASSLSAGELFF
TGTGCCAGCAGCTTATCAGCCGGGGAGCTGTTTTTT
>TRBD1|TRBV12-3/TRBV12-4|TRBJ2-5|few
CASSHRGPETQYF
TGTGCCAGCAGTCACAGGGGGCCGGAGACCCAGTACTTC
>TRBD1|TRBV7-6|TRBJ1-6|-
CASSLRTGAPNSPLHF
TGTGCCAGCAGCTTAAGGACAGGCGCACCAAATTCACCCCTCCACTTT
>TRBD2|TRBV14|TRBJ2-4|few
CASSTHGGGIQYF
TGTGCCAGCAGCACCCACGGGGGGGGCATTCAGTACTTC
>TRBD2|TRBV7-2|TRBJ2-7|many
CASSTGGGGSYEQYF
TGTGCCAGCAGCACCGGGGGGGGGGGCTCCTACGAGCAGTACTTC
>-|TRBV7-9|TRBJ2-5|few
CASSLLGTQYF
TGTGCCAGCAGCCTGTTGGGGACCCAGTACTTC
>TRBD1|TRBV27|TRBJ2-1|few
CASSYQDRANEQFF
TGTGCCAGCAGTTACCAGGACAGGGCGAATGAGCAGTTCTTC
>-|TRBV19|TRBJ1-6|few
CASSTLWTLNSPLHF
TGTGCCAGTAGTACACTCTGGACCCTGAATTCACCCCTCCACTTT
>TRBD1|TRBV7-9|TRBJ1-1|-
CASSSGQNMNTEAFF
TGTGCCAGCAGCTCGGGACAGAATATGAACACTGAAGCTTTCTTT
>-|TRBV7-6|TRBJ2-4|few
CASSFGSGGAGNIQYF
TGTGCCAGCAGCTTCGGGTCTGGGGGCGCGGGAAACATTCAGTACTTC
>-|TRBV7-2|TRBJ1-3|-
CASSLQGGRPGGNTIYF
TGTGCCAGCAGCCTACAGGGCGGTCGCCCCGGGGGAAACACCATATATTTT
>-|TRBV6-2/TRBV6-3|TRBJ1-5|few
CASKASGIRNQPQHF
TGTGCCAGCAAGGCCTCGGGGATACGCAATCAGCCCCAGCATTTT
>-|TRBV6-2/TRBV6-3|TRBJ2-2|many
CASSWNTGNTGELFF
TGTGCCAGCAGTTGGAACACAGGGAACACCGGGGAGCTGTTTTTT
>TRBD2|TRBV7-2|TRBJ2-1|many
CASSASGATYNEQFF
TGTGCCAGCAGCGCTAGCGGGGCGACGTACAATGAGCAGTTCTTC
>TRBD2|TRBV7-3|TRBJ2-5|many
CASSLGVGGGQETQYF
TGTGCCAGCAGCTTAGGTGTCGGCGGGGGCCAAGAGACCCAGTACTTC
>-|TRBV2|TRBJ1-2|many
CASSASGSGRDYGYTF
TGTGCCAGCAGTGCCTCCGGTTCGGGCAGGGACTATGGCTACACCTTC
>TRBD1|TRBV12-3/TRBV12-4|TRBJ1-2|-
CASSFGTGWGTGGYTF
TGTGCCAGCAGTTTCGGGACAGGGTGGGGGACGGGTGGCTACACCTTC
>-|TRBV7-2|TRBJ2-2|many
CASSLEMAATGELFF
TGTGCCAGCAGCTTAGAGATGGCAGCCACCGGGGAGCTGTTTTTT
>TRBD2|TRBV6-1|TRBJ2-3|-
CASSEASGTSTDTQYF
TGTGCCAGCAGTGAGGCTAGCGGGACTAGCACAGATACGCAGTATTTT
>-|TRBV12-3/TRBV12-4|TRBJ1-3|many
CASSPALLSARAGNTIYF
TGTGCCAGCAGCCCGGCCCTCCTCAGCGCAAGGGCTGGAAACACCATATATTTT
>-|TRBV6-6|TRBJ2-6|-
CASTGLGANVLTF
TGTGCCAGCACTGGACTTGGGGCCAACGTCCTGACTTTC
>-|TRBV27|TRBJ1-4|-
CASKEWGLLNEKLFF
TGTGCCAGCAAGGAATGGGGACTCCTTAATGAAAAACTGTTTTTT
>TRBD2|TRBV9|TRBJ2-7|few
CASSVATGGDPTRQYF
TGTGCCAGCAGCGTAGCTACGGGGGGGGATCCTACGAGGCAGTACTTC
>-|TRBV4-3|TRBJ2-1|-
CASSQDGQGRGWNEQFF
TGCGCCAGCAGCCAAGATGGACAAGGTCGGGGGTGGAATGAGCAGTTCTTC
>-|TRBV12-3/TRBV12-4|TRBJ2-3|many
CASSLREGTDTQYF
TGTGCCAGCAGCTTAAGGGAGGGCACAGATACGCAGTATTTT
>-|TRBV12-5|TRBJ1-1|-
CASGTGTGPSAFF
TGTGCTAGTGGTACAGGGACGGGGCCATCGGCTTTCTTT
>TRBD1|TRBV20-1|TRBJ1-2|many
CSAPPRTGNGYTF
TGCAGTGCTCCACCCCGGACAGGGAATGGCTACACCTTC
>TRBD1|TRBV28|TRBJ1-1|few
CASSQNRDRGLKAFF
TGTGCCAGCAGTCAGAACCGGGACAGGGGGCTTAAAGCTTTCTTT
>-|TRBV7-9|TRBJ1-3|few
CASSLGPYSGNTIYF
TGTGCCAGCAGCTTGGGGCCCTACTCTGGAAACACCATATATTTT
>TRBD2|TRBV4-2|TRBJ2-1|-
CASSRTSGRERVQFF
TGTGCCAGCAGCCGGACTAGCGGGAGGGAACGGGTGCAGTTCTTC
>TRBD1|TRBV6-6|TRBJ1-3|-
CASSLLSALGAGGFSGNTIYF
TGTGCCAGCAGCCTCCTCTCCGCGTTAGGGGCAGGGGGCTTCTCTGGAAACACCATATATTTT
>-|TRBV11-2|TRBJ1-4|few
CASSNQRGGWNEKLFF
TGTGCCAGCAGTAACCAAAGAGGGGGGTGGAATGAAAAACTGTTTTTT